This entry lists 9 T cell receptor beta chains sequenced from one sample in a study of cytomegalovirus exposure and HLA in healthy donors. In the PCR, 60 Vbeta and 13 Jbeta primers were used. Produced via immunoSEQ multiplex PCR; TCRdb's table is partial and in-frame only. Of around 130,000 clones listed, 70% to 85% are singletons. Sequencing was performed on PBMCs. These receptor sequences come from a woman aged 60-75 years in good health and CMV-seropositive.

The chain has TRBV2 and TRBJ2-5; D is ambiguous. CDR3 size: 11 residues. Germline V lookup: CDR1 SNHLY, CDR2 FYNNEI. The V end was cut by 8 bases, the J end by 5 bases, with 9 bases between. CDR3: CASLGWETQYF. CDR3 sequence (DNA): TGTGCCAGCCTCGGTTGGGAGACCCAGTACTTC.

The chain recombines TRBV19 with TRBJ2-5; TRBD1 aligns across 7 bases. After removal of 7 bases from V and 2 bases from J, the junction contained 4 bases not matched to a gene. Germline-derived CDR1 and CDR2 are LNHDA and SQIVND (reference sequence). This CDR3 contains 13 residues. The CDR3 sequence: CASNYRGQETQYF. The CDR3 DNA reads as TGTGCCAGTAACTACAGGGGACAAGAGACCCAGTACTTC.

The rearrangement joins TRBV11-2 to TRBJ2-1, with 11 bases matching TRBD2. This CDR3 is 17 amino acids long. Looked up from germline, CDR1 is SGHAT and CDR2 is FQNNGV. V was clipped by 5 bases and J by 2 bases; unmatched bases: 8. Here the CDR3 reads CASSLTGTSGPYNEQFF. The CDR3 bases are TGTGCCAGCAGCCTCACCGGGACTAGCGGACCCTACAATGAGCAGTTCTTC.

This chain joins TRBV7-8 and TRBJ1-4, with 9 positions matching TRBD1. CDR3 size: 14 residues. The germline CDR1 and CDR2 sequences are SGHVS and FQNEAQ. After removal of 2 bases from V and 7 bases from J, the junction contained 2 bases not matched to a gene. The CDR3 here is CASSLRDRAEKLFF. The CDR3 DNA reads as TGTGCCAGCAGCTTAAGGGACAGGGCTGAAAAACTGTTTTTT.

V gene TRBV12-5 combines with J gene TRBJ1-2, with TRBD1 identical over 7 bases. CDR1 LGHNT and CDR2 FRNRAP come from the germline V gene. The CDR3 totals 13 residues. Trimming removed 7 bases from V and 8 bases from J; junction bases left unmatched: 10. The CDR3 DNA reads TGTGCTAGTGCCTTAGGAGGGGGCCGAGGCTACACCTTC. The encoded protein is CASALGGGRGYTF.

This rearrangement joins TRBV25-1 to TRBJ1-2; TRBD1 matches 7 bases. Germline CDR1 and CDR2: MGHDK and SYGVNS. The V segment lost 4 bases and the J segment 2 bases; nucleotides outside the gene matches: 10. This CDR3 spans 16 amino acids. CDR3 residues: CASSGPGQRTNYGYTF. Here the CDR3 DNA reads TGTGCCAGCAGTGGACCGGGACAGAGAACCAACTATGGCTACACCTTC.

This clone was detected only a few times. The chain links TRBV19 to TRBJ1-2; 9 bases fit TRBD1. The germline V gene has CDR1 LNHDA and CDR2 SQIVND (reference sequence). The ends lost 6 bases at V and 10 bases at J; junction bases unmatched: 9. The CDR3 is 13 residues long. The DNA of the CDR3 is TGTGCCAGTAGCCGGGACAGGGCCCATCTCTACACCTTC. This translates into CASSRDRAHLYTF.

The chain links TRBV7-9 to TRBJ2-1; 9 positions agree with TRBD2. The CDR3 sequence is 14 residues long. Germline trimming cut 4 bases from V and 12 bases from J; bases unmatched to any gene: 10. Germline V gene lookup returns CDR1 SEHNR and CDR2 FQNEAQ (reference sequence). CDR3 in amino acids: CASSSPEGSGGQFF. The CDR3 DNA is TGTGCCAGCAGCTCCCCAGAGGGTAGCGGGGGGCAGTTCTTC.

This clone has only one observation. The chain couples TRBV5-4 to TRBJ1-4; the D gene is possibly TRBD1 (5 bases). The CDR3 sequence is 15 residues long. The V and J ends lost 3 bases and 3 bases respectively, with 12 bases between them. Germline V gives CDR1 SGHNT, CDR2 YYREEE (reference sequence). CDR3 residues: CASSWGGMANEKLFF. DNA for the CDR3: TGTGCCAGCAGCTGGGGGGGGATGGCTAATGAAAAACTGTTTTTT. Filled out from reference TRBV5-4 and TRBJ1-4, the complete variable domain reads ETGVTQSPTHLIKTRGQQVTLRCSSQSGHNTVSWYQQALGQGPQFIFQYYREEENGRGNFPPRFSGLQFPNYSSELNVNALELDDSALYLCASSWGGMANEKLFFGSGTQLSVL.